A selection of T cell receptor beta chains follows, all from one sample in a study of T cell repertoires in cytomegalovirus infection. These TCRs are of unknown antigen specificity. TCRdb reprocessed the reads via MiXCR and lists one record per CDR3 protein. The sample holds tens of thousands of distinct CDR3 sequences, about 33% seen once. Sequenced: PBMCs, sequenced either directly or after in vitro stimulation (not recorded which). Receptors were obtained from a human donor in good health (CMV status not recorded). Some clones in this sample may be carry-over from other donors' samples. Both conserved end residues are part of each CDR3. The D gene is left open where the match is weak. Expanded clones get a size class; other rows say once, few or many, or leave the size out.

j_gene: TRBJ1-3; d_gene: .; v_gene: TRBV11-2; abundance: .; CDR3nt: TGTGCCAGCACCGCGACAGGCACTAACACCATATATTTT; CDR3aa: CASTATGTNTIYF
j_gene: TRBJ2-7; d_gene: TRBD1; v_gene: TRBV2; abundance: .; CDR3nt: TGTGCCAGCAGCCATCGGACAGGGTTGTTTGAGCAGTACTTC; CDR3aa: CASSHRTGLFEQYF
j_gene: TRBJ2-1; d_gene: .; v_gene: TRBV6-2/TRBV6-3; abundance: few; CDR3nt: TGTGCCAGCATGTCCGACTCCTACAATGAGCAGTTCTTC; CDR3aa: CASMSDSYNEQFF
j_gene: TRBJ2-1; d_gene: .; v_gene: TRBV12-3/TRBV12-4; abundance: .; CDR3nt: TGTGCCAGCAGTTTGTCTCGCTTGAGGTCCTCCTACAATGAGCAGTTCTTC; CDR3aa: CASSLSRLRSSYNEQFF
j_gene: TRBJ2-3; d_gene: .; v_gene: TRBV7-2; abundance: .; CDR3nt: TGTGCCAGCAGCTTAGGTGGGACTTGGGGCACAGATACGCAGTATTTT; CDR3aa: CASSLGGTWGTDTQYF
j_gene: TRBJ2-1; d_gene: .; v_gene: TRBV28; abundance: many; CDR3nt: TGTGCCAGCAGGGTCTGGAGCTCCTACAATGAGCAGTTCTTC; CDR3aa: CASRVWSSYNEQFF
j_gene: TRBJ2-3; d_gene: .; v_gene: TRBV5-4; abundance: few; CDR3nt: TGTGCCAGCAGCCCCACCCCGGGAGATACGCAGTATTTT; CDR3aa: CASSPTPGDTQYF
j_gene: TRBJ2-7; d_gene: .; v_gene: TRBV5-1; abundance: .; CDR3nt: TGCGCCAGCAGCTTGAGTATAGGGGCCGCCCCCTACGAGCAGTACTTC; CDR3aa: CASSLSIGAAPYEQYF
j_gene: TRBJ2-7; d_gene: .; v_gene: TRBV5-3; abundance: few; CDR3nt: TGTGCCAGCAGCTCGACTAGACAGGGCGAGCAGTACTTC; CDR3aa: CASSSTRQGEQYF
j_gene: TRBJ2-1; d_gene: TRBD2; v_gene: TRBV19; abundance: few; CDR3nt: TGTGCCAGTAGTGGGGCGCAGCGGGGGGGCGACAATGAGCAGTTCTTC; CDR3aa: CASSGAQRGGDNEQFF
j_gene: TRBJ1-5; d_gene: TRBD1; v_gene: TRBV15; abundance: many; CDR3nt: TGTGCCACCAGCAGGGACAGGGTCTTCGGGCAGCCCCAGCATTTT; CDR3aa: CATSRDRVFGQPQHF
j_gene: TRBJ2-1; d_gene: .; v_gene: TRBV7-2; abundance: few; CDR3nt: TGTGCCAGCACAGGATACAACTCCTACAATGAGCAGTTCTTC; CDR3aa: CASTGYNSYNEQFF
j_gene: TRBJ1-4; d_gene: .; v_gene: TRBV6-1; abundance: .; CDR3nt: TGTGCCAGCAGTGAAAGGGTGAGGTCGGTAAATGAAAAACTGTTTTTT; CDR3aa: CASSERVRSVNEKLFF
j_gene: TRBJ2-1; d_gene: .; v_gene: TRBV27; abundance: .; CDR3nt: TGTGCCAGCAGTTTAGGGACAAGCTCCTACAATGAGCAGTTCTTC; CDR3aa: CASSLGTSSYNEQFF
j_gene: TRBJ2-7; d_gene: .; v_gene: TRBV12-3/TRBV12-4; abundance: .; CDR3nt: TGTGCCAGCAGTTTACTTTCCATGTGGGAGCAGTACTTC; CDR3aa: CASSLLSMWEQYF
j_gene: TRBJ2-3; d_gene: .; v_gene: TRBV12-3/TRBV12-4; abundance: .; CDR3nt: TGTGCCAGCAGTTTCTCTGCGGGGGCGGGAGATACGCAGTATTTT; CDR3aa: CASSFSAGAGDTQYF
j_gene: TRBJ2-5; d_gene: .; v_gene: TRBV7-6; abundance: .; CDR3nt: TGTGCCAGCAGCTTAACCCCAGGGGATGAGAGAGAGACCCAGTACTTC; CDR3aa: CASSLTPGDERETQYF
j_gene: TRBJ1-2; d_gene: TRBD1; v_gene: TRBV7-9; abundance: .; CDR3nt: TGTGCCAGCAGCACGCCTGAGGGGGCTCAGGGCTACACCTTC; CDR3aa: CASSTPEGAQGYTF
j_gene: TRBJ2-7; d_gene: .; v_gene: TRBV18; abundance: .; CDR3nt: TGTGCCAGCTCACCCTCGGGACGCCTTCCCGAGCAGTACTTC; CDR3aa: CASSPSGRLPEQYF
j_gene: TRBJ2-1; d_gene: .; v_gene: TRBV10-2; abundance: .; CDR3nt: TGCGCCAGCAAGGTGGGTGTTGAGCAGTTCTTC; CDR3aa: CASKVGVEQFF
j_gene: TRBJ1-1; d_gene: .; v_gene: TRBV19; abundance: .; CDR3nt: TGTGCCAGCAGGGGACCGTACATGAACACTGAAGCTTTCTTT; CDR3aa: CASRGPYMNTEAFF
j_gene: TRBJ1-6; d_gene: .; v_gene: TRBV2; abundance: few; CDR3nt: TGTGCCAGCAGACCCGCCCCGGGTTCACCCCTCCACTTT; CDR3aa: CASRPAPGSPLHF
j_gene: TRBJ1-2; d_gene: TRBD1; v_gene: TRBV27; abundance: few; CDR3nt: TGTGCCAGCAGTTGGACAGGGGGCAGTGGCTACACCTTC; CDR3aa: CASSWTGGSGYTF
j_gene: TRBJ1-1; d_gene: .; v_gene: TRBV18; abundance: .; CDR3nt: TGTGCCAGCTCACCACAGTCAGGGAAGGGAACTGAAGCTTTCTTT; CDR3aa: CASSPQSGKGTEAFF
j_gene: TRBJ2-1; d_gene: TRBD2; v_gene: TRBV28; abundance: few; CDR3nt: TGTGCCAGCAGTTCCCCAGGGGTAGCGGGGGGGTCGAGCTCCTACAATGAGCAGTTCTTC; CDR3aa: CASSSPGVAGGSSSYNEQFF
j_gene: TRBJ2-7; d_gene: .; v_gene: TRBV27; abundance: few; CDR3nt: TGTGCCAGCAGTCCAAGGACGCGGGAGCAGTACTTC; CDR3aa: CASSPRTREQYF
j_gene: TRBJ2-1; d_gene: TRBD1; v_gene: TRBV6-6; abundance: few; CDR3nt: TGTGCCAGCAGTCACCGGCCGGGACAGGGTGGGAATGAGCAGTTCTTC; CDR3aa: CASSHRPGQGGNEQFF
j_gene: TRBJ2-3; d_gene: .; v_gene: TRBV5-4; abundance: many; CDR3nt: TGTGCCAGCAGTGAACGGTCAACAAATACGCAGTATTTT; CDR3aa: CASSERSTNTQYF
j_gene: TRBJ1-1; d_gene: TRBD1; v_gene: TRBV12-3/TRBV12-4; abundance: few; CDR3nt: TGTGCCAGCAGTTTAACCTACGGACAGGGGGCCACTGAAGCTTTCTTT; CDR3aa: CASSLTYGQGATEAFF
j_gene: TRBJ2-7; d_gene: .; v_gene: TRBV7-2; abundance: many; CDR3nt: TGTGCCAGCAGCTCGCCCGGGGGAACCTACGAGCAGTACTTC; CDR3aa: CASSSPGGTYEQYF
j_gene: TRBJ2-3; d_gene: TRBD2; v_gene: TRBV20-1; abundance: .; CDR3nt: TGCAGTGCCGGGGGGGGCGCAGATACGCAGTATTTT; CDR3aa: CSAGGGADTQYF